This TCR beta chain is from a study of Ad26.COV2.S vaccination and SARS-CoV-2 variants. About the study: Intramuscular Ad26.COV2.S at 5x10^10 or 1x10^11 viral particles.

The V gene lost 6 bases and the J gene lost 4 bases, with 13 bases spanning the gap. The CDR3 totals 13 residues. Germline V CDR1 and CDR2: SGHTA, FQGNSA. Assay used: immunoSEQ multiplex PCR; TCRdb lists only in-frame clones, some missing. This table has 500,000 or so clones, roughly 85% appearing once. Treatment denoted: 15 to 20 received Ad26.COV2.S at low or high dose, single or two shots; 5 received placebo; per-sample allocation not given. Sampling happened 63 days after the first vaccine or placebo injection. Findings and limits, study-wide: It is possible that the TCR breadth and depth analyses underestimated the total T cell responses. Placebo recipients trailed vaccine recipients in spike-specific TCR breadth.

This clone was counted once. Its antigen is still unknown. This TCR came from a person between 18 and 60 years old who received the Ad26.COV2.S COVID-19 vaccine or a placebo. The starting material was peripheral blood, obtained in a trial of Ad26.COV2.S vaccine versus placebo. This chain joins TRBV7-2 and TRBJ2-7; D uncertain. The CDR3 loop reads CASRAPSSYEQYF. CDR3 DNA: TGTGCCAGCAGAGCCCCGTCCTCATACGAGCAGTACTTC.